This TCR beta chain was recovered during a study of blood T cell repertoires in COVID-19. Overall study context: Samples taken during acute and convalescent COVID-19 were collected in the United States, Italy and Spain. The analysed material was cDNA or gDNA that came from T cells, B-cell-depleted T cells, or PBMCs.

Original processing methods: Reference gene primers were amplified, and this amplification served to estimate nucleated cell counts. Libraries were prepared by immunoSEQ multiplex PCR; TCRdb keeps only in-frame clonotypes and omits some of them. Clone size and V and J calls were adopted from that table, with D and trimming inferred from the DNA. This repertoire shows around 220,000 clones, approximately 84% found once; its top ten account for 1.9%. The CDR3 loop spans 15 amino acids. In germline, CDR1 is MGHRA, CDR2 YSYEKL. Trimming removed 3 bases from V and 0 bases from J, with 11 bases in between.

This sequence joins TRBV4-1 and TRBJ1-1, with a tentative D call TRBD1 (5 bases). The sequence was obtained from a man aged 35-49 years with active or convalescent COVID-19. The sample comprised peripheral blood. CDR3 in DNA: TGCGCCAGCAGCCACCTATCGACAGTGAACACTGAAGCTTTCTTT. This codes for CASSHLSTVNTEAFF.